This note documents a single TCR beta chain sequence. What antigen it recognizes has not been identified. There are no base qualities to consult, and no much larger clone falls within one base. This record comes from a study of CD8+CD57+ T cells in acquired aplastic anemia (dated by TCRdb to the late 2010s). Concerning the study at large: DNA extracted from sorted CD4+ and CD8+ cells had a mean of roughly 3 ug, with a range of 0.2 to 27.4 ug. What the study reported, not specific to this receptor: Some 31 CD8+ CDR3 sequences were shared between patients and controls but appeared highly expressed in patients and within their immunodominant clones. No significant difference in CD8+ Simpson's diversity was found between patients and healthy controls (P=0.060).

Genomic DNA was used as template for profiling of TCR beta VDJ combinations and CDR3 sequences. An Illumina HiSeq 2000 was the platform used for TCR repertoire sequencing. The paper's data handling went like this. TRBV/TRBJ rearrangement plots, CDR3 size and DJ length profiles, and Simpson's diversity index were used to evaluate the repertoires. The most abundant DNA sequence in the deep sequencing data was taken as the immunodominant clone. CDR3 amino acid sequences were screened for sharing across subjects and were compared with published repertoires and the VDJdb database. Through fastp at Q25 and MiXCR, TCRdb rebuilt clones from the public reads, retaining in-frame beta chains. Each CDR3 protein appears once, grouped with its most common genes and DNA. In this record, the V and J calls reflect TCRdb's handling and not the investigators' own analysis. For this sample the table gives 250,000 to 350,000 distinct CDR3 sequences, of which roughly 50% were detected only once. Jointly, the top ten make up approximately 8.2% of the sample.

In the study, sorted CD4+ and CD8+ blood T cells from patients with severe aplastic anemia and from healthy subjects underwent deep sequencing of TCR repertoires. Ficoll-Paque density gradient centrifugation was used to isolate peripheral blood mononuclear cells. CD4+ and CD8+ T cells were sorted by FACS or magnetic beads before DNA extraction. What was sequenced was sorted CD4+, CD8+, or CD8+CD57+ T cells (not recorded which) from PBMCs. The sequence was obtained from a human donor with severe aplastic anemia or a healthy control (not recorded which).

The DNA sequence reads TGTGCCAGTAGTATTAGGACTAGCGGGAGTAGGACCGGGGAGCTGTTTTTT. This gives the protein CASSIRTSGSRTGELFF. The chain is assembled from TRBV19 and TRBJ2-2; 13 central bases correspond to TRBD2. The CDR3 numbers 17 residues from cysteine through phenylalanine. Only the CDR3 DNA is retained, 51 bases long and in frame from the first base. Trimming removed 3 bases from V and 5 bases from J; the gene matches leave 6 bases unexplained. CDR1 and CDR2, per the germline V gene (reference sequence), are LNHDA and SQIVND.